This TCR beta chain was captured in a study of blood T cell repertoires in COVID-19. Turning to the study itself: The origin of the acute and convalescent COVID-19 samples was the United States, Italy and Spain. The cDNA or gDNA used as material had been derived from T cells, B-cell-depleted T cells, or PBMCs.

Per the authors' pipeline: Reference gene primer amplification gave estimated nucleated cell counts. The assay was immunoSEQ multiplex PCR, and TCRdb's table has in-frame clones only and misses some. The DNA gave D and trimming, while V, J and clone size come from that table. The sample consists of under 200,000 clones, about nine tenths of them appearing once. Germline V gene data show CDR1 as MNHNS and CDR2 as SASEGT. The V and J ends lost 3 bases and 3 bases, in that order; junction bases with no gene match: 5. This CDR3 is 15 amino acids long. This receptor was identified in a young man with active or convalescent COVID-19. This rearrangement joins TRBV6-1 to TRBJ2-3; 8 nucleotides align to TRBD1. What was sequenced was peripheral blood. CDR3 in amino acids: CASSDDRGRTDTQYF. In nucleotides, the CDR3 is TGTGCCAGCAGTGACGACAGGGGTCGGACAGATACGCAGTATTTT.